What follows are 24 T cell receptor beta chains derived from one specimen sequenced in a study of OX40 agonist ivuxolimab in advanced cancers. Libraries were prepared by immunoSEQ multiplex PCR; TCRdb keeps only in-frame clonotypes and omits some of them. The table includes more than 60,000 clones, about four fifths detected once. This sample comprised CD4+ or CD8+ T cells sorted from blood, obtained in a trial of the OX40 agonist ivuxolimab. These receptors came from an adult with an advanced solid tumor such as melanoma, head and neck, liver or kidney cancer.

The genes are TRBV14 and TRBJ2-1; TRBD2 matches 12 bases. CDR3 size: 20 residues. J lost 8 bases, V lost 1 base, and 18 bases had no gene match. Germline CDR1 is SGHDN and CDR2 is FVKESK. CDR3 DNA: TGTGCCAGCAGCCAAGTTGGGACTAGCGGGCGGTTCTCTAGAAATGATGAGCAGTTCTTC. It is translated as CASSQVGTSGRFSRNDEQFF.

The CDR3 protein is CASSSMALGQQPQHF. CDR3 nucleotides: TGTGCCAGCAGCTCCATGGCCCTCGGGCAGCAGCCCCAGCATTTT. This rearrangement joins TRBV28 to TRBJ1-5; D uncertain. Germline CDR1 reads MDHEN; CDR2 reads SYDVKM. Trimming took off 6 bases at V and 7 bases at J, with 19 bases between the two ends. The CDR3 has 15 residues. The full variable domain, rest sourced from reference TRBV28 and TRBJ1-5, is DVKVTQSSRYLVKRTGEKVFLECVQDMDHENMFWYRQDPGLGLRLIYFSYDVKMKEKGDIPEGYSVSREKKERFSLILESASTNQTSMYLCASSSMALGQQPQHFGDGTRLSIL.

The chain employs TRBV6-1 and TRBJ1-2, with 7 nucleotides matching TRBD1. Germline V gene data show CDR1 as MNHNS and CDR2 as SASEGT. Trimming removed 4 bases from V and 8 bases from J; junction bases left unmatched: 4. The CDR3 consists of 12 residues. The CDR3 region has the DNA TGTGCCAGCAGTGGGGGACAGCCGGGCTACACCTTC. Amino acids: CASSGGQPGYTF.

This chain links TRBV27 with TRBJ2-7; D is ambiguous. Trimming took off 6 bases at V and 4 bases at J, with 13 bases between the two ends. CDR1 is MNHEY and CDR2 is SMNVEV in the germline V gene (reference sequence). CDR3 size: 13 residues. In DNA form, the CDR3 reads TGTGCCAGCAGGGGAAAGGGCAGGTACGAGCAGTACTTC. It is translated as CASRGKGRYEQYF.

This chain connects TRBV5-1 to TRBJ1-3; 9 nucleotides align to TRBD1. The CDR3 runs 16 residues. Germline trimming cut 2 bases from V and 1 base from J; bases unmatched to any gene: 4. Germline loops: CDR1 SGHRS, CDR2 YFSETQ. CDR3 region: CASSFSGTGSGNTIYF. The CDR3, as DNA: TGCGCCAGCAGCTTCTCCGGGACAGGGTCTGGAAACACCATATATTTT.

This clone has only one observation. The CDR3 DNA follows: TGTGCCTGGAGGGATGGCTCTAGCGGGGGAAGGGGCTCCTACGAGCAGTACTTC. It encodes CAWRDGSSGGRGSYEQYF. This chain connects TRBV30 to TRBJ2-7; 10 nucleotides line up with TRBD2. Trimming at V came to 3 bases and at J to 0 bases, leaving 14 bases not matched to a gene. Germline V gene data show CDR1 as GTSNPN and CDR2 as SVGIG (reference sequence). The CDR3 contains 18 residues.

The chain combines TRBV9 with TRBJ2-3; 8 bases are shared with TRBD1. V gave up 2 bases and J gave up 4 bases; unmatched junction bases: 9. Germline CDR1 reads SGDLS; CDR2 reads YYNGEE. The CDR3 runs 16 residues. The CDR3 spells CASSVRQGILSDTQYF. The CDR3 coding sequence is TGTGCCAGCAGCGTTAGACAGGGGATTCTGTCAGATACGCAGTATTTT.

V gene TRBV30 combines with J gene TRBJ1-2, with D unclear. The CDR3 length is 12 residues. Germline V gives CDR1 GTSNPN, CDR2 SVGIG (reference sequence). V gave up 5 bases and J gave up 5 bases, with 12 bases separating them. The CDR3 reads CAWHRTVYGYTF. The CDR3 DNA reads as TGTGCCTGGCACCGGACGGTTTATGGCTACACCTTC. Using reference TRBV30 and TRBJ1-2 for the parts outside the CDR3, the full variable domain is SQTIHQWPATLVQPVGSPLSLECTVEGTSNPNLYWYRQAAGRGLQLLFYSVGIGQISSEVPQNLSASRPQDRQFILSSKKLLLSDSGFYLCAWHRTVYGYTFGSGTRLTVV.

The CDR3 spells CASSPPGGETNTGELFF. The CDR3 DNA reads TGTGCCAGCAGCCCGCCGGGTGGGGAAACGAACACCGGGGAGCTGTTTTTT. This sequence joins TRBV5-6 and TRBJ2-2, with D unclear. Trimming removed 4 bases from V and 0 bases from J, with 16 bases in between. The CDR3 length is 17 residues. CDR1 is SGHDT, CDR2 YYEEEE, per germline.

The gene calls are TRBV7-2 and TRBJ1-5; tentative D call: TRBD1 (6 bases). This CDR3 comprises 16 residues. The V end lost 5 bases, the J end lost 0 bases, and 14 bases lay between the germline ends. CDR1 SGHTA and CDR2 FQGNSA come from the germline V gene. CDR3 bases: TGTGCCAGCAGCGTAGGACAGATCTATAGCAATCAGCCCCAGCATTTT. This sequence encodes CASSVGQIYSNQPQHF.

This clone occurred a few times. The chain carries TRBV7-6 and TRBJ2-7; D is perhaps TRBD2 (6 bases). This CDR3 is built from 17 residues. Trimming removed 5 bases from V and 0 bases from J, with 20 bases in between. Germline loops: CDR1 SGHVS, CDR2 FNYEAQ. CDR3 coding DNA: TGTGCCAGCAGCCCATCCCGATCTAGCGTTTTCTCCTACGAGCAGTACTTC. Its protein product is CASSPSRSSVFSYEQYF.

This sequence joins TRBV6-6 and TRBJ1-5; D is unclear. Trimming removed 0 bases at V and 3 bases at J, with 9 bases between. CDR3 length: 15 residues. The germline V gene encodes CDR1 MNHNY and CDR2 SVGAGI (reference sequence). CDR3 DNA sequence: TGTGCCAGCAGTTACTCGGGCAGGAACAATCAGCCCCAGCATTTT. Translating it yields CASSYSGRNNQPQHF.

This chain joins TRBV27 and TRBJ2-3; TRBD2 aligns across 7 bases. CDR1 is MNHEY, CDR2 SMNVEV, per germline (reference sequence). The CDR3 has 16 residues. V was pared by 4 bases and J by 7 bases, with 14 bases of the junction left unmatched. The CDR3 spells CASSSAQWRGSHTQYF. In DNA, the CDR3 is TGTGCCAGCAGTTCCGCCCAATGGCGGGGGTCCCATACGCAGTATTTT.

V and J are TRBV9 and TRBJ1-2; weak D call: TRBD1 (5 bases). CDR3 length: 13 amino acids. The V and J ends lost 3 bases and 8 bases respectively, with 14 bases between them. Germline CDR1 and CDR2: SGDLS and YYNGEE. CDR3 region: CASSARTGDGYTF. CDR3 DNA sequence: TGTGCCAGCAGCGCCCGGACCGGGGACGGCTACACCTTC.

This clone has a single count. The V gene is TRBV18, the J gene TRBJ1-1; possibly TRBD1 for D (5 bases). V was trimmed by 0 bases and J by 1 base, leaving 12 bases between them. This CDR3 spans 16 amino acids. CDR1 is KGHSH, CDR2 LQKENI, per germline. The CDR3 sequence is CASSPPGPRKNTEAFF. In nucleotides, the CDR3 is TGTGCCAGCTCACCACCGGGACCGAGGAAGAACACTGAAGCTTTCTTT.

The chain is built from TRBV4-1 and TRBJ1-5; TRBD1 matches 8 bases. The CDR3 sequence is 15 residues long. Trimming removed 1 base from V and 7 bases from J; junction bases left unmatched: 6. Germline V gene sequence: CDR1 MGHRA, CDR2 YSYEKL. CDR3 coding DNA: TGCGCCAGCAGCCAAGGCCCGACAGGGGACCAGCCCCAGCATTTT. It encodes CASSQGPTGDQPQHF.

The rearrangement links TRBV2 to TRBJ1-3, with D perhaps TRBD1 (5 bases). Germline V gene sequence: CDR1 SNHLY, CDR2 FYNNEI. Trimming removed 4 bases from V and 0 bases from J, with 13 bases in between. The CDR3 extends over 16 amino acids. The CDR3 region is CASSAQQAYSGNTIYF. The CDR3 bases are TGTGCCAGCAGTGCCCAACAGGCCTACTCTGGAAACACCATATATTTT.

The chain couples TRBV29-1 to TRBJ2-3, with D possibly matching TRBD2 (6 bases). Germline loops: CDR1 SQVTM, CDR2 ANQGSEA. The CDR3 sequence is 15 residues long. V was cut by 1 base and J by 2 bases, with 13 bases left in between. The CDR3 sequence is CSVEGLAVHTDTQYF. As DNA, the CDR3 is TGCAGCGTTGAAGGGTTAGCGGTCCACACAGATACGCAGTATTTT.

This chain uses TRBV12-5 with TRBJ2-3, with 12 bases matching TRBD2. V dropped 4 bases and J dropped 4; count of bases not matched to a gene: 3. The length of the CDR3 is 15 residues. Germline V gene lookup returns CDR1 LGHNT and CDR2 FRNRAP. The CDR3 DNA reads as TGTGCTAGTGGTTCCCGACTAGCGGGAGCAGATACGCAGTATTTT. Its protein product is CASGSRLAGADTQYF.

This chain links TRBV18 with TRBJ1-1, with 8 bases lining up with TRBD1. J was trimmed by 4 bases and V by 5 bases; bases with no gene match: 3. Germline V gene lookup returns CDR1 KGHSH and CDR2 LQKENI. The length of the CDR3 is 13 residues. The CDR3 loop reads CASSGQGGTEAFF. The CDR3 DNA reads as TGTGCCAGCTCAGGACAGGGAGGCACTGAAGCTTTCTTT.

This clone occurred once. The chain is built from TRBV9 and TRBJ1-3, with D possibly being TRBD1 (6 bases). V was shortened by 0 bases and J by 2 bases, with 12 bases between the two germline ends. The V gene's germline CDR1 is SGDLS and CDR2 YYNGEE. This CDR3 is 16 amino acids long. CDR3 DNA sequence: TGTGCCAGCAGCGTAGCATGGGGGGCGCCTGGAAACACCATATATTTT. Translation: CASSVAWGAPGNTIYF.

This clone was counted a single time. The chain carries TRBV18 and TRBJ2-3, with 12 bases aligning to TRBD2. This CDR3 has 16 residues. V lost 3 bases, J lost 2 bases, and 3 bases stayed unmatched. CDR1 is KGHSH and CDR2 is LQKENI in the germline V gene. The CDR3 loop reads CASSPTSGGDTDTQYF. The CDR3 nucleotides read TGTGCCAGCTCACCGACTAGCGGGGGTGACACAGATACGCAGTATTTT. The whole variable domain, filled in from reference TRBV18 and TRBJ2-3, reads NAGVMQNPRHLVRRRGQEARLRCSPMKGHSHVYWYRQLPEEGLKFMVYLQKENIIDESGMPKERFSAEFPKEGPSILRIQQVVRGDSAAYFCASSPTSGGDTDTQYFGPGTRLTVL.

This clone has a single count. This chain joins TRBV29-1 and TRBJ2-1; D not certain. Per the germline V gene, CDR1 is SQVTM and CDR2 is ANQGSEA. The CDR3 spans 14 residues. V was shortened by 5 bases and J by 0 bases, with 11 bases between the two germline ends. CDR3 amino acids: CSVPPTDSYNEQFF. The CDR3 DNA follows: TGCAGCGTTCCACCGACTGACTCCTACAATGAGCAGTTCTTC.

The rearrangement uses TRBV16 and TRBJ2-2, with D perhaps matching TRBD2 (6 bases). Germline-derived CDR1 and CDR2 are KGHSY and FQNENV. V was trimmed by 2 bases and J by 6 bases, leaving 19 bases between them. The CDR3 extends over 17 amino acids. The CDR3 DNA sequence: TGTGCCAGCAGCCAACCCGGCGTAGGAGGGCGCGCCGGGGAGCTGTTTTTT. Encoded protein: CASSQPGVGGRAGELFF.